This T cell receptor beta chain was sequenced during a study of T cells in Graves' hyperthyroidism and ophthalmopathy. Study-level findings and limits: In simple terms, a model built on 13 V-J features told ophthalmopathy apart from stable hyperthyroidism. Ophthalmopathy, which appeared later, was predicted by the model a median roughly 6.4 months before onset.

Using RNA transcripts as the source, TCR beta CDR3 regions were amplified. A first-round RT-PCR of the TCR CDR3 used the HTBI primer set. TCRdb used MiXCR to reprocess the multiplex PCR reads, holding one entry per CDR3 protein. This table holds nearly 600,000 distinct CDR3 sequences, roughly 13% found once. Blood dates from first hyperthyroidism diagnosis, before any ophthalmopathy symptoms. The PBMCs studied were ones that came from approximately 9.9 ml fresh peripheral blood. The table lists this clonotype with many counts. The antigen is undetermined. The V segment lost 9 bases and the J segment 3 bases; nucleotides outside the gene matches: 11. Per germline, CDR1 SGHTA and CDR2 FQGNSA. This CDR3 contains 15 residues.

Sequencing input: blood. This chain uses TRBV7-2 with TRBJ2-3, with 8 bases lining up with TRBD1. The TCR was taken from a woman between 25 and 40 years old with Graves' hyperthyroidism that later progressed to Graves' ophthalmopathy. The chain's CDR3 is CARSHWTGMTDTQYF. The CDR3 DNA reads as TGTGCCAGAAGCCACTGGACAGGGATGACAGATACGCAGTATTTT.